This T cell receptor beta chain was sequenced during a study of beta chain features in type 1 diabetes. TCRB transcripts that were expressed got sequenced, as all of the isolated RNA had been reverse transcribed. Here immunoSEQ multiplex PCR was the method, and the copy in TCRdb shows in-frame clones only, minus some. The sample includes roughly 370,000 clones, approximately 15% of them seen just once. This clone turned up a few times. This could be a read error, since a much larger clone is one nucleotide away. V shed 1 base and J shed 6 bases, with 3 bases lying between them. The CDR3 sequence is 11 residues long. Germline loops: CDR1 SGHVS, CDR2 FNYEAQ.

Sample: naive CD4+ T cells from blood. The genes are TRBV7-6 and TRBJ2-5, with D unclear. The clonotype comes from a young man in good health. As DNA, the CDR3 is TGTGCCAGCAGCTTAGAGAAGACCCAGTACTTC. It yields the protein CASSLEKTQYF. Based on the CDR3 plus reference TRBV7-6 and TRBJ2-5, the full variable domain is GAGVSQSPRYKVTKRGQDVALRCDPISGHVSLYWYRQALGQGPEFLTYFNYEAQQDKSGLPNDRFSAERPEGSISTLTIQRTEQRDSAMYRCASSLEKTQYFGPGTRLLVL.